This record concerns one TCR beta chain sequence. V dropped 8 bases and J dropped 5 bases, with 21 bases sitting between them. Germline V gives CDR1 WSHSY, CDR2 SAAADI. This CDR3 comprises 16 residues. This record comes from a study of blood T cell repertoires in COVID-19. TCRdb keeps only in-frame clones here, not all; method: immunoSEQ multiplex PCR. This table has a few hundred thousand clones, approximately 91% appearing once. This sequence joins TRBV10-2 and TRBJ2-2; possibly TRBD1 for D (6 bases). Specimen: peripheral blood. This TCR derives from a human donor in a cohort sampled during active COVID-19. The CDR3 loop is CASLLRDTGYTGELFF. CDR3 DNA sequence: TGCGCCAGCTTACTACGGGACACGGGATATACCGGGGAGCTGTTTTTT.